This T cell receptor (beta chain) was obtained from a study of vaccination and CD4 T cells after COVID-19. On the study more broadly: Collection of post-COVID samples occurred a median around 94 days after diagnosis, spanning a range of 35 to 161.

Concerning this clonotype itself: Its target is unknown.

The Oncomine TCR Beta short-read assay generated sequence data from the DNA of cultured CD4+ T cells. Using the QIAamp micro DNA kit, genomic DNA was extracted from the CD4+ T cells that had been cultured. TCRdb re-derived calls from the PCR reads in MiXCR, one entry per CDR3 protein. The data hold about 11,000 distinct CDR3 sequences, with about two thirds observed a single time. This CDR3 spans 16 amino acids. The germline V gene has CDR1 SGHTA and CDR2 FQGNSA. Trimming at V came to 5 bases and at J to 4 bases, leaving 10 bases not matched to a gene. The treatment: roughly 11-day PBMC culture with coronavirus spike peptide pools or control peptides (ViraFEST assay).

The chain uses TRBV7-2 and TRBJ2-7; 11 bases map to TRBD2. The sequenced sample was CD4+ T cells from blood, cultured in vitro. This sequence was found in a human donor who had recovered from COVID-19. Here the CDR3 DNA reads TGTGCCAGCAGCCCGCAACCCACTAGCGGGAGTTACGAGCAGTACTTC. Protein sequence: CASSPQPTSGSYEQYF.